A single sample is the source of the 29 T cell receptor beta chains below, sequenced in a study of STAT5B mutations in CD4+ large granular lymphocyte leukemia. Measured with immunoSEQ multiplex PCR; TCRdb has only the in-frame clones, and not every one. The sample shows about 22,000 clones, over 80% of them seen only once. Material: CD4+ T cells from blood buffy coats. These receptor sequences come from a human donor in good health.

V is TRBV5-8 and J is TRBJ2-2; D might be TRBD1 (6 bases). V was pared by 5 bases and J by 4 bases, with 9 bases between. The CDR3 is made up of 13 amino acids. Germline V CDR1 and CDR2: SGHTS, YDEGEE. CDR3 coding DNA: TGTGCCAGCAGGAACAGGGTCACCGGGGAGCTGTTTTTT. It encodes CASRNRVTGELFF.

In DNA form, the CDR3 reads TGTGCCAGCAGCTTGGGACAGGGGCAAGAGACCCAGTACTTC. This translates into CASSLGQGQETQYF. The V and J genes are TRBV5-4 and TRBJ2-5; 8 bases map to TRBD1. With 0 bases clipped from V and 2 bases from J, the junction kept 0 bases outside the gene matches. CDR3 length: 14 amino acids. Germline V gene sequence: CDR1 SGHNT, CDR2 YYREEE (reference sequence).

The J gene is TRBJ2-1, the V gene TRBV2, with 12 bases that match TRBD2. V shed 5 bases, J shed 5 bases, and the junction held 7 bases outside the gene matches. The CDR3 covers 16 residues. CDR1 is SNHLY and CDR2 is FYNNEI in the germline V gene. CDR3: CASSLRTSGTNNEQFF. The CDR3, as DNA: TGTGCCAGCAGTCTTCGGACTAGCGGGACAAACAATGAGCAGTTCTTC.

The rearrangement joins TRBV11-2 to TRBJ1-2, with D possibly matching TRBD1 (5 bases). With 1 base removed from V and 8 bases from J, the gap between germline ends came to 14 bases. The CDR3 runs 14 residues. The germline V gene has CDR1 SGHAT and CDR2 FQNNGV. Written as DNA, the CDR3 is TGTGCCAGCAGCTTAGTAGCAGGGAAAGCGGGCTACACCTTC. Translation gives CASSLVAGKAGYTF.

The chain is built from TRBV2 and TRBJ2-5, with 7 bases lining up with TRBD1. CDR3 size: 13 residues. CDR1 is SNHLY and CDR2 is FYNNEI in the germline V gene. V lost 5 bases to trimming and J lost 2 bases; unmatched junction nucleotides: 2. The CDR3 DNA is TGTGCCAGCAGTAGACAGGGTCAAGAGACCCAGTACTTC. Translated, it gives CASSRQGQETQYF.

The chain has TRBV7-2 and TRBJ2-1, with TRBD1 as a possible D gene (6 bases). The CDR3 covers 13 residues. The V gene lost 2 bases and the J gene lost 8 bases, with 10 bases spanning the gap. The V gene's germline CDR1 is SGHTA and CDR2 FQGNSA. CDR3 sequence reads: CASSLSGGDEQFF. In DNA, the CDR3 is TGTGCCAGCAGCTTAAGTGGGGGCGATGAGCAGTTCTTC.

This clone was detected only once. The chain uses TRBV7-2 and TRBJ1-2; 8 nucleotides match TRBD1. V was pared by 1 base and J by 5 bases, with 6 bases of the junction left unmatched. CDR3 length equals 15 residues. CDR1 and CDR2 (germline): SGHTA, FQGNSA. The CDR3 reads CASSLVSTGEYGYTF. The CDR3 nucleotides read TGTGCCAGCAGCTTAGTCTCGACAGGGGAATATGGCTACACCTTC.

This clone was counted only a few times. V and J are TRBV7-2 and TRBJ2-7; D may be TRBD1 (6 bases). This CDR3 comprises 16 residues. V shed 4 bases and J shed 5 bases, with 21 bases lying between them. Germline V gene data show CDR1 as SGHTA and CDR2 as FQGNSA. CDR3 coding DNA: TGTGCCAGCAGCTATGTGGGGCAGGGGTCATCAAACGAGCAGTACTTC. Translated, it gives CASSYVGQGSSNEQYF.

The V call is TRBV14, the J call TRBJ2-7; a possible D gene is TRBD2 (6 bases). Germline loops: CDR1 SGHDN, CDR2 FVKESK. V was cut by 4 bases and J by 2 bases, with 18 bases left in between. The CDR3 consists of 16 residues. The CDR3 sequence is CASSPLDGSGTYEQYF. The CDR3 DNA follows: TGTGCCAGCAGCCCCCTGGACGGTAGCGGAACCTACGAGCAGTACTTC.

V usage is TRBV27 and J usage is TRBJ2-1; 9 positions agree with TRBD2. Germline V gene sequence: CDR1 MNHEY, CDR2 SMNVEV (reference sequence). The CDR3 is 17 amino acids. J was trimmed by 8 bases and V by 5 bases; bases with no gene match: 16. The CDR3 nucleotides read TGTGCCAGCAGTCCGACCTCTGTAGCGGGAGTCACGGATGAGCAGTTCTTC. It specifies CASSPTSVAGVTDEQFF.

The V call is TRBV6-5, the J call TRBJ2-3; no reliable D call. The V end was cut by 6 bases, the J end by 5 bases, with 18 bases between. CDR3 length: 15 residues. Germline CDR1 is MNHEY and CDR2 is SVGAGI. The CDR3, as DNA: TGTGCCAGCAGGGCCGGAGTCTCATCTGTAGATACGCAGTATTTT. Its protein is CASRAGVSSVDTQYF.

This clone was seen a handful of times. The rearrangement joins TRBV28 to TRBJ1-1, with 8 bases identical to TRBD1. Germline loops: CDR1 MDHEN, CDR2 SYDVKM. This CDR3 is 13 amino acids long. The CDR3 region has the DNA TGTGTGGCAGGGGGCTTGTACGACACTGAAGCTTTCTTT. It encodes CVAGGLYDTEAFF.

The V gene is TRBV12-1, the J gene TRBJ2-2. TRBV12-1 is labeled a pseudogene. The CDR3 length is 13 residues. CDR3 residues: CASSPRDGGELFF. DNA of the CDR3: TGTGCCAGCAGCCCCCGCGACGGCGGGGAGCTGTTTTTT.

The rearrangement links TRBV28 to TRBJ1-2, with D maybe TRBD1 (5 bases). The V and J ends lost 11 bases and 1 base respectively, with 14 bases between them. CDR3 length: 13 residues. Germline V CDR1 and CDR2: MDHEN, SYDVKM. CDR3 DNA sequence: TGTGCCCTGTCTAGGGGAATTAACTATGGCTACACCTTC. Amino acid sequence: CALSRGINYGYTF.

The chain is built from TRBV6-5 and TRBJ1-2; 8 bases map to TRBD1. V lost 6 bases, J lost 4 bases, and 10 bases stayed unmatched. Germline CDR1 MNHEY, CDR2 SVGAGI. The CDR3 contains 15 residues. In DNA form, the CDR3 reads TGTGCCAGCAGCGGACGGGACAGGACAACCTATGGCTACACCTTC. The encoded protein is CASSGRDRTTYGYTF.

The chain is built from TRBV6-5 and TRBJ2-7; D is uncertain. With 2 bases removed from V and 7 bases from J, the gap between germline ends came to 18 bases. This CDR3 has 15 amino acids. The germline V gene has CDR1 MNHEY and CDR2 SVGAGI. This CDR3 reads CASSYEAGVPREQYF. The CDR3 DNA is TGTGCCAGCAGTTACGAGGCTGGGGTTCCGCGGGAGCAGTACTTC.

This clone was picked up one time. This rearrangement joins TRBV6-4 to TRBJ2-4; D perhaps matches TRBD2 (7 bases). Trimming took 2 bases from V and 6 from J, leaving 14 bases between them. CDR3 length equals 15 residues. The germline gives CDR1 MRHNA, CDR2 SNTAGT. CDR3 bases: TGTGCCAGCAGTGACCGGGTAGGGGGGGGAAACATTCAGTACTTC. It yields the protein CASSDRVGGGNIQYF.

V and J are TRBV7-2 and TRBJ1-4, with 8 bases fitting TRBD1. The trim removed 5 bases at V and 3 bases at J, leaving 8 bases unmatched. The germline V gene has CDR1 SGHTA and CDR2 FQGNSA. This CDR3 comprises 16 residues. The CDR3 reads CASSPDRGNSNEKLFF. CDR3 DNA: TGTGCCAGCAGCCCAGACAGGGGTAATTCTAATGAAAAACTGTTTTTT.

V and J are TRBV27 and TRBJ2-7; tentative D call: TRBD1 (6 bases). V lost 5 bases and J lost 4, with 15 bases in between. The CDR3 totals 14 residues. Looked up from germline, CDR1 is MNHEY and CDR2 is SMNVEV (reference sequence). The CDR3 region is CASSRWDIPYEQYF. The CDR3 nucleotides read TGTGCCAGCAGTCGGTGGGACATCCCTTACGAGCAGTACTTC.

CDR3 DNA sequence: TGTGCCAGCAAAGAAAGCGCGACAGGACCTCAGCCCCAGCATTTT. It is translated as CASKESATGPQPQHF. The chain carries TRBV2 and TRBJ1-5; D is perhaps TRBD1 (6 bases). V lost 7 bases, J lost 6 bases, and 19 bases lay in between. CDR1 SNHLY and CDR2 FYNNEI come from the germline V gene. The CDR3 sequence is 15 residues long.

The chain recombines TRBV7-2 with TRBJ1-1; TRBD1 is a possible D gene (5 bases). This CDR3 region has 15 residues. V gave up 2 bases and J gave up 5 bases, with 15 bases separating them. In germline, CDR1 is SGHTA, CDR2 FQGNSA. CDR3 in amino acids: CASSLPKRGGTEAFF. The CDR3 coding sequence is TGTGCCAGCAGCTTACCAAAACGGGGGGGGACTGAAGCTTTCTTT. Based on the CDR3 plus reference TRBV7-2 and TRBJ1-1, the full variable domain is GAGVSQSPSNKVTEKGKDVELRCDPISGHTALYWYRQSLGQGLEFLIYFQGNSAPDKSGLPSDRFSAERTGGSVSTLTIQRTQQEDSAVYLCASSLPKRGGTEAFFGQGTRLTVV.

This clone appeared a few times. The gene calls are TRBV4-1 and TRBJ2-3; no definite D call. The V gene lost 0 bases and the J gene lost 2 bases, with 9 bases spanning the gap. The CDR3 runs to 15 residues. The V gene's germline CDR1 is MGHRA and CDR2 YSYEKL. The CDR3 DNA is TGCGCCAGCAGCCAAGATGGTACCCTCACAGATACGCAGTATTTT. It translates to CASSQDGTLTDTQYF.

The gene calls are TRBV18 and TRBJ2-7; TRBD1 might be the D (6 bases). This CDR3 contains 15 residues. Germline CDR1 KGHSH, CDR2 LQKENI. With 4 bases removed from V and 2 bases from J, the gap between germline ends came to 15 bases. This CDR3 is CASSQRDIPTYEQYF. The CDR3, as DNA: TGTGCCAGCTCACAACGGGACATACCAACCTACGAGCAGTACTTC.

This clone was detected only once. This sample also contains other DNA sequences that code for the same CDR3. The V call is TRBV18, the J call TRBJ2-7; D is possibly TRBD1 or TRBD2 (5 bases each). V lost 3 bases, J lost 0 bases, and 9 bases lay in between. Per germline, CDR1 KGHSH and CDR2 LQKENI. The CDR3 extends over 14 amino acids. CDR3 sequence: CASSPGTVSYEQYF. In DNA form, the CDR3 reads TGTGCCAGCTCACCTGGGACGGTCTCCTACGAGCAGTACTTC.

This sequence joins TRBV28 and TRBJ1-6, with D unclear. The V gene lost 3 bases and the J gene lost 8 bases, with 8 bases spanning the gap. The CDR3 runs to 13 residues. The germline V gene encodes CDR1 MDHEN and CDR2 SYDVKM. The CDR3 loop reads CASSFPPYSPLHF. CDR3 nucleotide sequence: TGTGCCAGCAGTTTTCCACCTTATTCACCCCTCCACTTT.

The rearrangement joins TRBV10-3 to TRBJ2-5; TRBD1 agrees at 7 bases. The V segment lost 4 bases and the J segment 3 bases; nucleotides outside the gene matches: 2. This CDR3 contains 13 residues. The germline V gene has CDR1 ENHRY and CDR2 SYGVKD. CDR3 region: CAISGDRKETQYF. The DNA of the CDR3 is TGTGCCATCAGTGGGGACAGAAAAGAGACCCAGTACTTC.

The V and J genes are TRBV6-1 and TRBJ1-1; no clear D. V was clipped by 6 bases and J by 1 base, with 6 bases between them. CDR1 is MNHNS and CDR2 is SASEGT in the germline V gene. The CDR3 spans 12 residues. DNA of the CDR3: TGTGCCAGCAGAATAGGGAACACTGAAGCTTTCTTT. It yields the protein CASRIGNTEAFF.

This chain uses TRBV19 with TRBJ2-1, with D maybe TRBD2 (7 bases). Germline CDR1 reads LNHDA; CDR2 reads SQIVND (reference sequence). The ends were cut back, 6 bases at V and 2 bases at J, with 14 bases in the middle. The CDR3 has 15 residues. The CDR3 protein is CASRAGGATYNEQFF. The CDR3 DNA reads TGTGCCAGTAGGGCTGGGGGGGCCACCTACAATGAGCAGTTCTTC. Combining the CDR3 with reference TRBV19 and TRBJ2-1 gives the whole variable domain DGGITQSPKYLFRKEGQNVTLSCEQNLNHDAMYWYRQDPGQGLRLIYYSQIVNDFQKGDIAEGYSVSREKKESFPLTVTSAQKNPTAFYLCASRAGGATYNEQFFGPGTRLTVL.

The chain combines TRBV21-1 with TRBJ1-2; TRBD1, the table's D call, was not compared with the DNA. TRBV21-1 counts as a pseudogene. CDR3 length equals 13 residues. The CDR3 is CASTFTPNYGYTF. The CDR3 bases are TGTGCCAGCACCTTTACACCGAACTATGGCTACACCTTC.